This paragraph covers one T cell receptor (beta chain) sequence. This specimen comes from a study of T cell changes during pregnancy in multiple sclerosis. Clones were sequenced by immunoSEQ multiplex PCR, and TCRdb holds only the in-frame ones, with some missing. The sample has 40,000 to 45,000 clones, 80% to 95% seen once. The CDR3 length is 15 residues. CDR1 is MNHEY, CDR2 SMNVEV, per germline (reference sequence). The ends lost 2 bases at V and 4 bases at J; junction bases unmatched: 7. The chain joins TRBV27 to TRBJ1-1, with TRBD1 identical over 7 bases. This TCR was recovered from a female donor with multiple sclerosis, enrolled in a pregnancy study. The starting material was CD4+ T cells from peripheral blood mononuclear cells, obtained before pregnancy. The CDR3 reads CASSLGAGGRTEAFF. As DNA, the CDR3 is TGTGCCAGCAGTTTAGGGGCAGGGGGTCGCACTGAAGCTTTCTTT.